Below are 8 T cell receptor beta chains sequenced from a single sample in a study of cytomegalovirus exposure and HLA in healthy donors. PCR used 60 Vbeta primers and 13 Jbeta primers. Only in-frame clones appear in the TCRdb table, and some are missing; sequencing was by immunoSEQ multiplex PCR. In the table there are about 140,000 clones, less than 80% of which are singletons. Source material: PBMCs. These receptors were taken from a man in his fifties or sixties in good health and CMV-seropositive.

The V call is TRBV18, the J call TRBJ2-7; D possibly corresponds to TRBD2 (6 bases). CDR1 is KGHSH and CDR2 is LQKENI in the germline V gene. V lost 5 bases to trimming and J lost 3 bases, with 11 bases between them. This CDR3 has 13 amino acids. CDR3 in amino acids: CASSLGLDYEQYF. Here the CDR3 DNA reads TGTGCCAGCTCATTGGGACTCGACTACGAGCAGTACTTC.

This clone was recorded a few times. This chain uses TRBV7-2 with TRBJ2-5; D gene unclear. Germline values: CDR1 SGHTA, CDR2 FQGNSA. V was shortened by 3 bases and J by 2 bases, with 7 bases between the two germline ends. CDR3 length equals 13 residues. In DNA, the CDR3 is TGTGCCAGCAGCTTTTTTTCACAAGAGACCCAGTACTTC. It yields the protein CASSFFSQETQYF.

The rearrangement links TRBV5-1 to TRBJ1-1; D might be TRBD1 (5 bases). V lost 0 bases, J lost 3 bases, and 9 bases lay in between. The CDR3 runs 14 residues. Germline V gives CDR1 SGHRS, CDR2 YFSETQ. In nucleotides, the CDR3 is TGCGCCAGCAGCTTGGTGTCCAGGGACACTGAAGCTTTCTTT. It is translated as CASSLVSRDTEAFF.

The CDR3 sequence: CASSLVGLRRAEAFF. DNA for the CDR3: TGTGCCAGCAGCTTAGTCGGCCTCCGGAGGGCCGAAGCTTTCTTT. V gene TRBV7-8 combines with J gene TRBJ1-1, with D uncertain. V shed 1 base and J shed 8 bases, with 17 bases lying between them. The CDR3 contains 15 residues. The germline V gene encodes CDR1 SGHVS and CDR2 FQNEAQ.

In its sample, this clone was seen many times. The J gene is TRBJ1-1, the V gene TRBV2; D gene uncertain. This CDR3 is built from 13 residues. CDR1 and CDR2 (germline): SNHLY, FYNNEI. V lost 6 bases to trimming and J lost 0 bases, with 8 bases between them. The CDR3 spells CASRPRMNTEAFF. DNA of the CDR3: TGTGCCAGCAGACCGAGGATGAACACTGAAGCTTTCTTT.

The chain carries TRBV11-2 and TRBJ1-5; D gene ambiguous. Germline V gene lookup returns CDR1 SGHAT and CDR2 FQNNGV. Trimming stripped 2 bases from V and 0 bases from J, with 5 bases between. The CDR3 contains 14 residues. The CDR3 is CASSLSDSNQPQHF. CDR3 nucleotide sequence: TGTGCCAGCAGCTTATCAGATAGCAATCAGCCCCAGCATTTT.

The chain employs TRBV5-8 and TRBJ1-4, with D possibly being TRBD1 (5 bases). The germline V gene has CDR1 SGHTS and CDR2 YDEGEE. V gave up 0 bases and J gave up 0 bases, with 15 bases separating them. This CDR3 has 18 residues. DNA of the CDR3: TGTGCCAGCAGCTTGGAGGCGAGTTGGGGGGCAACTAATGAAAAACTGTTTTTT. The encoded protein is CASSLEASWGATNEKLFF.

The chain carries TRBV19 and TRBJ1-2, with D perhaps matching TRBD1 (6 bases). The CDR3 extends over 14 amino acids. V lost 8 bases and J lost 5, with 18 bases in between. Germline V gives CDR1 LNHDA, CDR2 SQIVND (reference sequence). In nucleotides, the CDR3 is TGTGCCAGTTCTCCGAGGGGGTCAGGGTATGGCTACACCTTC. Its translation is CASSPRGSGYGYTF.